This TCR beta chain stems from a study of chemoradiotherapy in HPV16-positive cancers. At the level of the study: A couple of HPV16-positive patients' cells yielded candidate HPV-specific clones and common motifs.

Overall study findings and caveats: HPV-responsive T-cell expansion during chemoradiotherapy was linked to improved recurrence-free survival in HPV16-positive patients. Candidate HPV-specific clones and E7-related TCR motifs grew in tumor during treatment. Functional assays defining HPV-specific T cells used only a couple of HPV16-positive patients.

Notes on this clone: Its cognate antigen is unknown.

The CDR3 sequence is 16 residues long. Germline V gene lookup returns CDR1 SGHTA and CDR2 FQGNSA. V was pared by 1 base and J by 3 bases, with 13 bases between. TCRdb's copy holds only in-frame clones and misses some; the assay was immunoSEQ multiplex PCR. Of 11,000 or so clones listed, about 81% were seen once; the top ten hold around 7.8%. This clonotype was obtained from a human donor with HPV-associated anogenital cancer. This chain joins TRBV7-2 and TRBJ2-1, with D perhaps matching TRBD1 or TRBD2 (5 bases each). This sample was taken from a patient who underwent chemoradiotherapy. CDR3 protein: CASSLVWGRSYNEQFF. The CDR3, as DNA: TGTGCCAGCAGCTTAGTGTGGGGACGTAGCTACAATGAGCAGTTCTTC.